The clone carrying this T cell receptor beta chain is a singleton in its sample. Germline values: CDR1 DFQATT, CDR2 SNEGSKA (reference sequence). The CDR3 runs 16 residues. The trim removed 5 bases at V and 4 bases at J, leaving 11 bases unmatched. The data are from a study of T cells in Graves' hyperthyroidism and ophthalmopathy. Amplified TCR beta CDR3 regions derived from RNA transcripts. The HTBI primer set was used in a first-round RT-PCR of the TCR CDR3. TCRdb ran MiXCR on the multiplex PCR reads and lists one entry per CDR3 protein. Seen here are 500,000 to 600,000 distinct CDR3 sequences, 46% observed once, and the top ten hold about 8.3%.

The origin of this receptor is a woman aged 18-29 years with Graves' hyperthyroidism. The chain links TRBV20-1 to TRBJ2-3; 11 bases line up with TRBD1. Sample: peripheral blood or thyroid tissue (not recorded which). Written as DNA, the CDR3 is TGCAGTGCTTTTACACCGGGACAGGGGGTCTCAGATACGCAGTATTTT. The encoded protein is CSAFTPGQGVSDTQYF.